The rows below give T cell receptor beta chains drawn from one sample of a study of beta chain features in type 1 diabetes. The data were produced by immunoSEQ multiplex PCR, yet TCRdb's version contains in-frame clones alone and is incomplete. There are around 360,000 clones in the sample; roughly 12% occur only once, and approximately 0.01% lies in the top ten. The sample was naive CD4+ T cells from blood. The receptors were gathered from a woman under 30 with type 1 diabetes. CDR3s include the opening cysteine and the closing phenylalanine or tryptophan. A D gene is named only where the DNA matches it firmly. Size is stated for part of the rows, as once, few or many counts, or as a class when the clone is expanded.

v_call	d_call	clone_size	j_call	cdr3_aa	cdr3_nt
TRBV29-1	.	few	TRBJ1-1	CSVGPLAWQNTEAFF	TGCAGCGTCGGCCCTCTAGCGTGGCAGAACACTGAAGCTTTCTTT
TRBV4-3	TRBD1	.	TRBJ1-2	CASSQAGQGIYGYTF	TGCGCCAGCAGCCAAGCCGGACAGGGGATCTATGGCTACACCTTC
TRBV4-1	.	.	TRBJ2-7	CASSQDFQPTAHEQYF	TGCGCCAGCAGCCAAGATTTCCAGCCCACAGCCCACGAGCAGTACTTC
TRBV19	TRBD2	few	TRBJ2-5	CASRSGARETQYF	TGTGCCAGCCGAAGCGGGGCTCGCGAGACCCAGTACTTC
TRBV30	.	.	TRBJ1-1	CAWSAGAEAFF	TGTGCCTGGAGTGCGGGGGCTGAAGCTTTCTTT
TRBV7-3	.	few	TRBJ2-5	CASSLGPYQETQYF	TGTGCCAGCAGCTTGGGGCCGTACCAAGAGACCCAGTACTTC
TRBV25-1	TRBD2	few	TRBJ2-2	CASSVSGAGELFF	TGTGCCAGCAGTGTCAGCGGGGCCGGGGAGCTGTTTTTT
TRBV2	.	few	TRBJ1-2	CASSGQIANYGYTF	TGTGCCAGCAGTGGACAAATAGCTAACTATGGCTACACCTTC
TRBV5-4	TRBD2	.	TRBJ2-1	CASSSSSGIGGDEQFF	TGTGCCAGCAGCTCCTCTAGCGGGATCGGCGGGGATGAGCAGTTCTTC
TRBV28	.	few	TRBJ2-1	CAHSTAGSYNEQFF	TGTGCCCATAGTACCGCCGGCTCCTACAATGAGCAGTTCTTC
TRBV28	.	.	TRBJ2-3	CASSLHGTDTQYF	TGTGCCAGCAGTCTCCACGGGACAGATACGCAGTATTTT
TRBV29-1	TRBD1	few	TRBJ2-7	CSVGRTGGYEQYF	TGCAGCGTGGGCAGGACAGGCGGATACGAGCAGTACTTC
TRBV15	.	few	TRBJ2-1	CATSRSGRPPYNEQFF	TGTGCCACCAGCCGATCGGGTCGACCTCCCTACAATGAGCAGTTCTTC
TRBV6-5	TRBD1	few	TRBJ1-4	CASSPQQGPEKLFF	TGTGCCAGCAGTCCGCAACAGGGGCCTGAAAAACTGTTTTTT
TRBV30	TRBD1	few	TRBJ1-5	CAWSWDRARDQPQHF	TGTGCCTGGAGTTGGGACAGGGCTCGTGATCAGCCCCAGCATTTT
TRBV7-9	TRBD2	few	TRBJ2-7	CASSSTFGSGRAVEQYF	TGTGCCAGCAGCTCCACTTTTGGTAGCGGGAGGGCCGTCGAGCAGTACTTC
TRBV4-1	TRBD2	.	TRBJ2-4	CASSPLRGRGRVENIQYF	TGCGCCAGCAGCCCCCTGAGGGGTCGCGGGAGAGTTGAAAACATTCAGTACTTC
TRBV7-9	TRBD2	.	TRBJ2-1	CASSLGTSGGPYNEQFF	TGTGCCAGCAGCTTAGGGACTAGCGGGGGCCCTTACAATGAGCAGTTCTTC
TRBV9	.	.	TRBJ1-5	CASSVSHF	TGTGCCAGCAGCGTAAGCCACTTT
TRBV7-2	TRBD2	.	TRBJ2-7	CASSTGGFGYEQYF	TGTGCCAGCAGCACGGGGGGTTTTGGGTACGAGCAGTACTTC
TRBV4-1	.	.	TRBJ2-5	CASSQDRLETQYF	TGCGCCAGCAGCCAAGACAGGTTAGAGACCCAGTACTTC
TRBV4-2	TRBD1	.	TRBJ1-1	CASSQEFRGQRAFF	TGTGCCAGCAGCCAAGAGTTTCGGGGACAGAGAGCTTTCTTT